This T cell receptor beta chain was recovered during a study of blood T cell repertoires in COVID-19. The overall study: Both acute and convalescent COVID-19 samples were obtained from the United States, Italy and Spain. PBMCs, B-cell-depleted T cells, or T cells provided the cDNA or gDNA that made up the material.

In the study's own analysis: By means of reference gene primer amplification, nucleated cell counts were estimated. Clones were read by immunoSEQ multiplex PCR, and TCRdb kept only the in-frame ones, dropping some. The V and J calls and the clone size are those of that table, but D and trimming were determined from the DNA. The sample lists 150,000 to 200,000 clones; roughly nine tenths were seen once. Sequenced: peripheral blood. The TCR originated in a woman aged 70-85 years with acute or convalescent COVID-19.

DNA of the CDR3: TGTGCCAGCAGTAAACCTCTGGGAGGCCGGGATTCACCCCTCCACTTT. Its protein is CASSKPLGGRDSPLHF. The chain joins TRBV27 to TRBJ1-6, with D unresolved. Trimming stripped 5 bases from V and 8 bases from J, with 19 bases between. The CDR3 length is 16 residues. The germline gives CDR1 MNHEY, CDR2 SMNVEV (reference sequence).